Presented here are 9 T cell receptor beta chains from one specimen sequenced in a study of Graves' ophthalmopathy and Graves' hyperthyroidism. The sequenced template was RNA, covering the TCR beta CDR3 region. Investigators did first-round RT-PCR with HTBI primers, then second-round multiplex PCR. In TCRdb, the multiplex PCR reads were re-called with MiXCR into one record per CDR3 protein. Among about 150,000 distinct CDR3 sequences listed, more than 30% were seen once. Sample: peripheral blood. These receptors all stem from a woman in her thirties or forties with Graves' ophthalmopathy.

The chain links TRBV12-3 or TRBV12-4 to TRBJ2-7; 8 nucleotides line up with TRBD1. CDR3 size: 13 residues. With V trimmed by 6 bases and J by 2 bases, 3 bases remained unmatched. CDR3 in amino acids: CASSPQGAYEQYF. The CDR3 DNA sequence: TGTGCCAGCAGCCCACAGGGGGCCTACGAGCAGTACTTC.

Only a few counts were recorded for this clonotype. The chain recombines TRBV6-5 with TRBJ1-1; D is unclear. The V and J ends lost 2 bases and 1 base respectively, with 8 bases between them. Germline CDR1 MNHEY, CDR2 SVGAGI. This CDR3 spans 14 amino acids. The CDR3 DNA follows: TGTGCCAGCAGTTACGCTCCATGGAACACTGAAGCTTTCTTT. Its translation: CASSYAPWNTEAFF.

Ten or more counts support this clonotype. The CDR3 bases are TGCAGTGCTAGAGATCTTAGCCCTCTAACCTATGGCTACACCTTC. Its translation: CSARDLSPLTYGYTF. V gene TRBV20-1 combines with J gene TRBJ1-2; D not certain. Between the trimmed V and J ends, which lost 0 bases and 4 bases, there was a span of 15 bases. CDR1 is DFQATT and CDR2 is SNEGSKA in the germline V gene (reference sequence). This CDR3 contains 15 residues.

The genes are TRBV24-1 and TRBJ1-1; unclear D gene. The CDR3 loop spans 11 amino acids. Germline V gene data show CDR1 as KGHDR and CDR2 as SFDVKD. The V end lost 7 bases, the J end lost 4 bases, and 6 bases lay between the germline ends. CDR3 sequence reads: CATRGFTEAFF. CDR3 DNA: TGTGCCACCAGAGGGTTCACTGAAGCTTTCTTT.

The sample holds many counts of this clonotype. The V call is TRBV11-2, the J call TRBJ2-5; D might be TRBD2 (6 bases). This CDR3 has 15 residues. Deletions cut 5 bases from V and 2 bases from J, with 15 bases between. CDR1 SGHAT and CDR2 FQNNGV come from the germline V gene. Here the CDR3 reads CASSMDAGIQETQYF. CDR3 DNA sequence: TGTGCCAGCAGCATGGATGCGGGGATACAAGAGACCCAGTACTTC.

This clonotype was counted at least ten times. J is TRBJ1-1 and V is TRBV4-1; the D is unclear. Germline CDR1 reads MGHRA; CDR2 reads YSYEKL. The V end lost 3 bases, the J end lost 7 bases, and 9 bases lay between the germline ends. The length of the CDR3 is 12 residues. This chain's CDR3 is CASSHAEGEAFF. For the CDR3, the DNA is TGCGCCAGCAGCCACGCAGAGGGTGAAGCTTTCTTT.

The rearrangement uses TRBV14 and TRBJ2-5; D not certain. The CDR3 extends over 12 amino acids. Trimming cost V 1 base and J 4 bases, with 4 bases left between them. Per germline, CDR1 SGHDN and CDR2 FVKESK. The CDR3 DNA reads as TGTGCCAGCAGCCAAGTCCTAGAGACCCAGTACTTC. Translated: CASSQVLETQYF. Full variable domain (missing parts from reference TRBV14 and TRBJ2-5): EAGVTQFPSHSVIEKGQTVTLRCDPISGHDNLYWYRRVMGKEIKFLLHFVKESKQDESGMPNNRFLAERTGGTYSTLKVQPAELEDSGVYFCASSQVLETQYFGPGTRLLVL.

A remark on this clonotype: It is likely a read error, because the conserved phenylalanine at the end of the CDR3 is missing. The CDR3, as DNA: TGTGCCAGCAGTTGGGGGGCGGGAGGCTACGAGCAGTACCTC. Encoded protein: CASSWGAGGYEQYL. V gene TRBV6-2 or TRBV6-3 combines with J gene TRBJ2-7; 8 bases agree with TRBD2. This CDR3 region has 14 residues. The junction had 5 bases not matched to a gene; V was cut back by 4 bases and J by 3 bases. The germline CDR1 and CDR2 sequences are MNHEY and SVGEGT.

The V call is TRBV5-1, the J call TRBJ1-2; D unclear. The V end was cut by 1 base, the J end by 0 bases, with 10 bases between. Germline lookup yields CDR1 SGHRS and CDR2 YFSETQ. CDR3 length: 15 amino acids. This CDR3 reads CASSLSGRSNYGYTF. In DNA, the CDR3 is TGCGCCAGCAGCTTGTCCGGGAGGTCTAACTATGGCTACACCTTC.